This record covers a single T cell receptor (beta chain). These data come from a study of blood T cell repertoires in COVID-19. Study overall: Material from acute and convalescent COVID-19 was sourced from the United States, Italy and Spain. The cDNA or gDNA used as material had been derived from T cells, B-cell-depleted T cells, or PBMCs.

In the authors' workflow: Nucleated cell number was recorded as an estimate derived from reference gene primer amplification. Produced via immunoSEQ multiplex PCR; TCRdb's table is partial and in-frame only. The V and J calls and clone size were taken over from that table, and D and trimming were inferred from the DNA. In the table there are tens of thousands of clones, 70% to 90% of which are singletons. In germline, CDR1 is LNHDA, CDR2 SQIVND (reference sequence). CDR3 length: 15 amino acids. V lost 3 bases, J lost 0 bases, and 9 bases lay in between. The sequenced material came from peripheral blood. The clonotype originates from a woman aged 80 or over with acute or convalescent COVID-19. V is TRBV19 and J is TRBJ2-1; no firm D call. As DNA, the CDR3 is TGTGCCAGTAGTATTGCGGTTAGCTCCTACAATGAGCAGTTCTTC. Translating gives CASSIAVSSYNEQFF. Together with reference TRBV19 and TRBJ2-1, the CDR3 gives the full variable domain: DGGITQSPKYLFRKEGQNVTLSCEQNLNHDAMYWYRQDPGQGLRLIYYSQIVNDFQKGDIAEGYSVSREKKESFPLTVTSAQKNPTAFYLCASSIAVSSYNEQFFGPGTRLTVL.